A selection of T cell receptor beta chains follows, all from one sample in a study of regulatory T cells in long-lasting Graves disease. TCRdb recomputed calls from the multiplex PCR reads with MiXCR, one row per CDR3 protein. The table shows 500,000 or so distinct CDR3 sequences, with around 16% occurring only once. The same specimen was also included in a second study, on T cells in Graves' hyperthyroidism and ophthalmopathy.

The sample was peripheral blood mononuclear cells (PBMCs), taken at new diagnosis, from a patient treated with antithyroid drugs. These TCRs come from a woman aged 35-65 years with Graves disease. Each CDR3 is given with its conserved first and last residue. Each record gives: J gene, V gene, D gene, clone size, CDR3 protein, CDR3 DNA. D genes are given only for firm matches. Clone size, where shown, is once, few, many, or a class for clones that have expanded.

>TRBJ1-3|TRBV12-3/TRBV12-4|.|many
CASSSEYTIYF
TGTGCCAGCAGTTCGGAGTACACCATATATTTT
>TRBJ1-3|TRBV19|.|.
CASRAGGTVSGNTIYF
TGTGCCAGTAGGGCCGGAGGGACCGTCTCTGGAAACACCATATATTTT
>TRBJ1-4|TRBV20-1|TRBD1|few
CSATGTGVEKLFF
TGCAGTGCAACCGGGACAGGGGTGGAAAAACTGTTTTTT
>TRBJ1-2|TRBV2|TRBD1|many
CASSEPGQGFGYTF
TGTGCCAGCAGTGAACCGGGACAGGGGTTTGGCTACACCTTC
>TRBJ1-5|TRBV28|.|few
CASRLAPSSQHF
TGTGCCAGCAGGCTGGCCCCTAGTTCCCAGCATTTT
>TRBJ1-1|TRBV10-2|.|.
CASSETPQVLPTEAFF
TGCGCCAGCAGTGAGACGCCTCAAGTATTACCCACTGAAGCTTTCTTT
>TRBJ1-4|TRBV12-3/TRBV12-4|.|.
CASSLNLYNEKLFF
TGTGCCAGCAGTTTAAATCTCTATAATGAAAAACTGTTTTTT
>TRBJ2-1|TRBV7-9|.|many
CASSLDDHYNEQFF
TGTGCCAGCAGCTTAGACGACCACTACAATGAGCAGTTCTTC
>TRBJ2-5|TRBV15|.|many
CATSRNEETQYF
TGTGCCACCAGCAGAAATGAAGAGACCCAGTACTTC
>TRBJ2-1|TRBV12-3/TRBV12-4|TRBD1|many
CASRPTGGWNEQFF
TGTGCCAGCAGACCGACAGGGGGCTGGAATGAGCAGTTCTTC
>TRBJ1-1|TRBV9|.|many
CASSVGWEGLNTEAFF
TGTGCCAGCAGCGTAGGCTGGGAGGGACTAAACACTGAAGCTTTCTTT
>TRBJ2-3|TRBV20-1|TRBD1|many
CSASPRTGIADTQYF
TGCAGTGCTAGTCCCCGGACAGGGATCGCAGATACGCAGTATTTT